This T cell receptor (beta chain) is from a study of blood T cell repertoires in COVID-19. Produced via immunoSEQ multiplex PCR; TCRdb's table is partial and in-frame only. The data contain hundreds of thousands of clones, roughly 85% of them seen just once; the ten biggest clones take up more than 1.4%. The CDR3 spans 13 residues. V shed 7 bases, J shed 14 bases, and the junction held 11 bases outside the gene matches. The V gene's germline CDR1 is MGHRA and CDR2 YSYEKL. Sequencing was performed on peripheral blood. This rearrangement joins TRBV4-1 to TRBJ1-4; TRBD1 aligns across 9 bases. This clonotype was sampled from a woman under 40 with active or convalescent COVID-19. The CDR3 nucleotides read TGCGCCAGCAACGGACAGGGGATGGCCGAGCTGTTTTTT. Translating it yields CASNGQGMAELFF.